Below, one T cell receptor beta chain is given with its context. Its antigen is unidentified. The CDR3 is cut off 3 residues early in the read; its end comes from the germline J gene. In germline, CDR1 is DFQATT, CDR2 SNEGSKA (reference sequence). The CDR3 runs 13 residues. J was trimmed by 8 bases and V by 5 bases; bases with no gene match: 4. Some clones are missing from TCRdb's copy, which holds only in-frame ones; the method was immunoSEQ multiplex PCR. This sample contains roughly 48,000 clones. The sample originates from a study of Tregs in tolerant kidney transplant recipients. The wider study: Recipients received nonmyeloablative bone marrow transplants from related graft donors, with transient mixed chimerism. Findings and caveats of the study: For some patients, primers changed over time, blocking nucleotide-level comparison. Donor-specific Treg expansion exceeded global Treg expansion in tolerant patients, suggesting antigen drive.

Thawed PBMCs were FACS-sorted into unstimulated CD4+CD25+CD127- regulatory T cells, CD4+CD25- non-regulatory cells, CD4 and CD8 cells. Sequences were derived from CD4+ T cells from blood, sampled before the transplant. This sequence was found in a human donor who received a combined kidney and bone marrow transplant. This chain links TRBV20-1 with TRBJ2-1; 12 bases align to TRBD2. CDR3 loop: CSAPSGRADEQFF. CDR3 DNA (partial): TGCAGTGCTCCTAGCGGGAGGGCCGATGAG.